This T cell receptor beta chain was sequenced in a study of CD8+ T cells in alopecia areata. Sequencing used cDNA as its template, made by extracting RNA and reverse transcribing it. Profiled with immunoSEQ multiplex PCR; TCRdb holds only in-frame clones, not every one. Of some 130,000 clones in the sample, around three fifths were seen once. The starting material was CD4+ T cells sorted from blood, obtained at week 0. This clonotype was obtained from a human donor with alopecia areata.

The chain's CDR3 is CSVVGDTDTQYF. DNA of the CDR3: TGCAGCGTTGTGGGGGACACAGATACGCAGTATTTT. V gene TRBV29-1 combines with J gene TRBJ2-3, with D tentatively TRBD1 or TRBD2 (5 bases each). The CDR3 loop spans 12 amino acids. Trimming stripped 4 bases from V and 2 bases from J, with 7 bases between. Germline V gene data show CDR1 as SQVTM and CDR2 as ANQGSEA.